The 15 T cell receptor beta chains below all came from one sample that was sequenced in a study of blood T cell repertoires in COVID-19. Sequenced by immunoSEQ multiplex PCR; TCRdb stores in-frame clones only, minus some. The sample shows about 64,000 clones, 85% to 90% of them seen only once. The source material was peripheral blood. The receptors derive from a man aged 45-60 years with active COVID-19.

The V and J genes are TRBV21-1 and TRBJ2-7; TRBD1, as called in the table, went unchecked against the DNA. TRBV21-1 is flagged as a pseudogene. This CDR3 has 18 residues. The CDR3 here is CASPMDKRLWGQRYEQYF. CDR3 DNA: TGTGCCAGCCCCATGGACAAAAGATTGTGGGGACAGAGATACGAGCAGTACTTC.

This chain links TRBV27 with TRBJ2-3, with a weak D call TRBD1 (5 bases). The CDR3 is made up of 15 amino acids. Trimming stripped 5 bases from V and 1 base from J, with 13 bases between. The germline gives CDR1 MNHEY, CDR2 SMNVEV (reference sequence). The CDR3 nucleotides are TGTGCCAGCAGTGCAGGGTTACTACGCACAGATACGCAGTATTTT. Amino acids: CASSAGLLRTDTQYF.

This chain links TRBV5-1 with TRBJ2-1; TRBD2 matches 8 bases. The CDR3 totals 14 residues. Per germline, CDR1 SGHRS and CDR2 YFSETQ. The trim removed 5 bases at V and 5 bases at J, leaving 6 bases unmatched. This CDR3 reads CASRPAGEHNEQFF. DNA of the CDR3: TGCGCCAGCAGACCAGCGGGGGAGCACAATGAGCAGTTCTTC.

This chain connects TRBV30 to TRBJ1-1; 8 nucleotides align to TRBD1. J lost 1 base, V lost 5 bases, and 6 bases had no gene match. Germline-derived CDR1 and CDR2 are GTSNPN and SVGIG (reference sequence). CDR3 length: 14 amino acids. The CDR3 here is CAWGLGQGNTEAFF. DNA of the CDR3: TGTGCCTGGGGCCTCGGACAGGGGAACACTGAAGCTTTCTTT.

The rearrangement links TRBV24-1 to TRBJ2-1; possible D gene TRBD2, 6 bases. CDR3 length: 14 residues. Germline V gene data show CDR1 as KGHDR and CDR2 as SFDVKD. The V gene lost 4 bases and the J gene lost 7 bases, with 13 bases spanning the gap. The CDR3, as DNA: TGTGCCACCAGTGACCCGACGGAGGGAAATGAGCAGTTCTTC. This sequence encodes CATSDPTEGNEQFF.

The chain has TRBV6-5 and TRBJ2-2, with 9 nucleotides matching TRBD2. The CDR3 is 14 residues long. With 6 bases clipped from V and 1 base from J, the junction kept 0 bases outside the gene matches. Germline V lookup: CDR1 MNHEY, CDR2 SVGAGI. CDR3 region: CASRRGGNTGELFF. CDR3 nucleotide sequence: TGTGCCAGCAGGCGGGGGGGGAACACCGGGGAGCTGTTTTTT.

This clone was picked up a small number of times. The CDR3 bases are TGTGCCAGCACTACCGGGACAGGGGGCTCCTACGAGCAGTACTTC. Translated, it gives CASTTGTGGSYEQYF. The rearrangement links TRBV6-5 to TRBJ2-7; TRBD1 matches 11 bases. The J segment lost 0 bases and the V segment lost 7 bases, leaving 5 bases of the junction unmatched. There are 15 residues in the CDR3. Germline V CDR1 and CDR2: MNHEY, SVGAGI.

The V call is TRBV6-5, the J call TRBJ2-2, with TRBD2 identical over 8 bases. Germline V lookup: CDR1 MNHEY, CDR2 SVGAGI. The trim removed 6 bases at V and 9 bases at J, leaving 3 bases unmatched. CDR3 length: 12 amino acids. The CDR3 spells CASRAGERELFF. Here the CDR3 DNA reads TGTGCCAGCAGAGCGGGAGAAAGGGAGCTGTTTTTT.

V and J are TRBV20-1 and TRBJ2-7; perhaps TRBD2 as D (6 bases). The germline V and J ends were trimmed by 1 base and 7 bases, with 8 bases remaining between them. The CDR3 sequence is 11 residues long. Germline CDR1 DFQATT, CDR2 SNEGSKA (reference sequence). The CDR3 DNA is TGCAGTGCTAGAGGCAGCGGGGAGCAGTACTTC. Translation gives CSARGSGEQYF.

V and J are TRBV23-1 and TRBJ1-1; tentatively, D is TRBD1 (5 bases). TRBV23-1 is designated an ORF whose function remains uncertain. The CDR3 runs to 15 residues. V was trimmed by 2 bases and J by 3 bases, leaving 13 bases between them. CDR3 bases: TGCGCCAGCAGTCAACCCCAGGGTCCCGACACTGAAGCTTTCTTT. This translates into CASSQPQGPDTEAFF.

The J gene is TRBJ2-1, the V gene TRBV3-1 (or the pseudogene TRBV3-2); TRBD2 aligns across 11 bases. This CDR3 is built from 15 residues. The V and J ends lost 2 bases and 7 bases, in that order; junction bases with no gene match: 4. CDR1 is LGHDT, CDR2 YNNKEL, per germline (reference sequence). CDR3 DNA sequence: TGTGCCAGCAGCCAAAGTTGGACTAGCGGGAATGAGCAGTTCTTC. Translating gives CASSQSWTSGNEQFF.

The V call is TRBV7-2, the J call TRBJ1-1; weak D call: TRBD1 (6 bases). The CDR3 loop spans 15 amino acids. CDR1 is SGHTA and CDR2 is FQGNSA in the germline V gene. V shed 8 bases and J shed 5 bases, with 21 bases lying between them. In DNA, the CDR3 is TGTGCCAGCGAAACAGGGCTGAGAGTGGGTACTGAAGCTTTCTTT. This sequence encodes CASETGLRVGTEAFF.

The CDR3 nucleotides are TGTGCCAGCAGTCAGACAGGGCACTATGGCTACACCTTC. This encodes CASSQTGHYGYTF. The chain couples TRBV6-5 to TRBJ1-2, with 7 positions matching TRBD1. Unmatched junction bases numbered 3, after V lost 5 bases and J lost 3 bases. The CDR3 spans 13 residues. Germline V CDR1 and CDR2: MNHEY, SVGAGI.

This sequence joins TRBV7-9 and TRBJ2-5, with a possible D match to TRBD2 (6 bases). The germline gives CDR1 SEHNR, CDR2 FQNEAQ (reference sequence). Trimming took off 0 bases at V and 5 bases at J, with 10 bases between the two ends. This CDR3 contains 14 residues. CDR3 protein: CASSLARDKETQYF. CDR3 DNA: TGTGCCAGCAGCTTAGCGCGGGATAAGGAGACCCAGTACTTC.

The chain combines TRBV18 with TRBJ2-1, with TRBD2 matching over 9 bases. Germline CDR1 KGHSH, CDR2 LQKENI. V shed 3 bases and J 1 base; nucleotides not matched to a gene: 4. The CDR3 extends over 16 amino acids. The CDR3 loop reads CASSPAGGGSYNEQFF. As DNA, the CDR3 is TGTGCCAGCTCACCCGCGGGAGGGGGTTCCTACAATGAGCAGTTCTTC.